This entry lists 26 T cell receptor beta chains sequenced from one sample in a study of blood T cell repertoires in COVID-19 (dated by TCRdb to about 2020). The library was made by the immunoSEQ multiplex PCR assay. The table comes from immuneACCESS by way of TCRdb, which keeps in-frame sequences with V and J called. Part of the clones is missing from these tables; in studies checked, under half for an unresolved V gene and the rest for unknown reasons. The sample includes around 70,000 clones, with around 86% observed a single time. The ten largest clones add up to roughly 28% of the sample. What was sequenced was peripheral blood. Every receptor here comes from a woman older than 75 with active or convalescent COVID-19.

The genes are TRBV2 and TRBJ2-7; TRBD1 matches at 8 bases. CDR1 SNHLY and CDR2 FYNNEI come from the germline V gene. This CDR3 has 14 residues. Losses at the gene ends were 6 bases for V and 0 bases for J; bases not matched to a gene: 4. CDR3 bases: TGTGCCAGCAGCGAGGACAGGGCCTCCTACGAGCAGTACTTC. Its protein product is CASSEDRASYEQYF.

The J gene is TRBJ1-5, the V gene TRBV6-2 or TRBV6-3; D gene ambiguous. Germline-derived CDR1 and CDR2 are MNHEY and SVGEGT. CDR3 length equals 16 residues. The V end lost 0 bases, the J end lost 7 bases, and 16 bases lay between the germline ends. Here the CDR3 DNA reads TGTGCCAGCAGTTACTCCCGCCAGAGGGCATGGCAGCCCCAGCATTTT. It yields the protein CASSYSRQRAWQPQHF.

This clone was seen a few times. The gene calls are TRBV19 and TRBJ1-4; tentative D call: TRBD1 (5 bases). Germline CDR1 reads LNHDA; CDR2 reads SQIVND (reference sequence). V lost 5 bases to trimming and J lost 8 bases, with 12 bases between them. The CDR3 is 13 residues long. CDR3 amino acids: CASSGRANEKLFF. The CDR3 DNA is TGTGCCAGTAGTGGCAGGGCGAACGAAAAACTGTTTTTT.

The rearrangement links TRBV20-1 to TRBJ2-7; no firm D call. Per germline, CDR1 DFQATT and CDR2 SNEGSKA (reference sequence). The CDR3 length is 11 residues. Trimming removed 2 bases from V and 3 bases from J, with 5 bases in between. The CDR3 region is CSARRVYEQYF. CDR3 bases: TGCAGTGCTAGAAGAGTCTACGAGCAGTACTTC.

V and J are TRBV19 and TRBJ1-2, with D possibly being TRBD1 (5 bases). The CDR3 is 19 residues long. Trimming stripped 3 bases from V and 0 bases from J, with 23 bases between. Germline CDR1 and CDR2: LNHDA and SQIVND (reference sequence). The DNA of the CDR3 is TGTGCCAGTAGTATTGGTACCTCAGGGTTCGGATCGGCTAACTATGGCTACACCTTC. This sequence encodes CASSIGTSGFGSANYGYTF.

This chain joins TRBV28 and TRBJ2-7, with a possible D match to TRBD2 (5 bases). The germline V gene encodes CDR1 MDHEN and CDR2 SYDVKM. The CDR3 length is 13 residues. V lost 3 bases and J lost 2, with 8 bases in between. CDR3 sequence (DNA): TGTGCCAGCAGTTTGGAGGATACCTACGAGCAGTACTTC. Its protein is CASSLEDTYEQYF.

The chain employs TRBV29-1 and TRBJ2-2; the D gene is possibly TRBD2 (5 bases). V dropped 3 bases and J dropped 5 bases, with 13 bases sitting between them. From germline, CDR1 is SQVTM and CDR2 ANQGSEA. This CDR3 is 14 amino acids long. CDR3 sequence: CSVEGGLGTGELFF. The CDR3 nucleotides are TGCAGCGTTGAGGGCGGGTTGGGGACCGGGGAGCTGTTTTTT.

V usage is TRBV10-3 and J usage is TRBJ2-1; 9 bases align to TRBD2. The CDR3 contains 15 residues. From germline, CDR1 is ENHRY and CDR2 SYGVKD. J was trimmed by 7 bases and V by 7 bases; bases with no gene match: 11. As DNA, the CDR3 is TGTGCCATCAAGGATGTGCGGGGGGGTTCAAATGAGCAGTTCTTC. Translation gives CAIKDVRGGSNEQFF.

The chain joins TRBV29-1 to TRBJ1-1, with a possible D match to TRBD1 (6 bases). V was shortened by 6 bases and J by 0 bases, with 11 bases between the two germline ends. This CDR3 has 13 residues. CDR1 is SQVTM and CDR2 is ANQGSEA in the germline V gene. CDR3 residues: CSVARDMNTEAFF. CDR3 nucleotides: TGCAGCGTCGCCCGGGACATGAACACTGAAGCTTTCTTT.

This clone was picked up one time. The rearrangement uses TRBV7-3 and TRBJ2-3; perhaps TRBD1 as D (6 bases). Germline CDR1 SGHTA, CDR2 FQGTGA. V lost 5 bases, J lost 3 bases, and 9 bases lay in between. The CDR3 length is 13 residues. In DNA, the CDR3 is TGTGCCAGCAGCGCAGGGGTGACAGATACGCAGTATTTT. Translation: CASSAGVTDTQYF.

This clone has only one observation. This chain links TRBV19 with TRBJ1-1; 11 bases are a match to TRBD1. The trim removed 8 bases at V and 10 bases at J, leaving 0 bases unmatched. The CDR3 is made up of 10 amino acids. Germline-derived CDR1 and CDR2 are LNHDA and SQIVND (reference sequence). The CDR3 DNA follows: TGTGCCAGTGGGACAGGGGGAGCTTTCTTT. Protein sequence: CASGTGGAFF. Complete variable domain (other parts from reference TRBV19 and TRBJ1-1): DGGITQSPKYLFRKEGQNVTLSCEQNLNHDAMYWYRQDPGQGLRLIYYSQIVNDFQKGDIAEGYSVSREKKESFPLTVTSAQKNPTAFYLCASGTGGAFFGQGTRLTVV.

V is TRBV5-6 and J is TRBJ1-1; the match to TRBD1 covers 9 bases. The CDR3 extends over 14 amino acids. V was clipped by 0 bases and J by 5 bases; unmatched bases: 2. Germline V gene sequence: CDR1 SGHDT, CDR2 YYEEEE. For the CDR3, the DNA is TGTGCCAGCAGCTTGGTGGGACAGGGAACTGAAGCTTTCTTT. This sequence encodes CASSLVGQGTEAFF.

The V and J genes are TRBV6-5 and TRBJ2-6; maybe TRBD2 (5 bases). CDR3 size: 14 residues. Trimming left V 6 bases short and J 0 bases short, with 6 bases between. CDR1 and CDR2 (germline): MNHEY, SVGAGI. CDR3 in DNA: TGTGCCAGCAGGGGAGTCTCTGGGGCCAACGTCCTGACTTTC. Translation: CASRGVSGANVLTF.

The J gene is TRBJ2-5, the V gene TRBV9; 15 bases align to TRBD2. V lost 4 bases to trimming and J lost 2 bases; unmatched junction nucleotides: 6. There are 17 residues in the CDR3. Looked up from germline, CDR1 is SGDLS and CDR2 is YYNGEE. The CDR3 DNA is TGTGCCAGCAGCAAGGGACTAGCGGGGGGCCAACAAGAGACCCAGTACTTC. This sequence encodes CASSKGLAGGQQETQYF. Full variable domain (outside the CDR3, taken from reference TRBV9 and TRBJ2-5): DSGVTQTPKHLITATGQRVTLRCSPRSGDLSVYWYQQSLDQGLQFLIQYYNGEERAKGNILERFSAQQFPDLHSELNLSSLELGDSALYFCASSKGLAGGQQETQYFGPGTRLLVL.

V gene TRBV7-2 combines with J gene TRBJ2-7, with 8 nucleotides matching TRBD2. Germline V gene sequence: CDR1 SGHTA, CDR2 FQGNSA. The CDR3 contains 16 residues. The ends lost 2 bases at V and 0 bases at J; junction bases unmatched: 6. As DNA, the CDR3 is TGTGCCAGCAGCTTAAATAGCGGGGACGTCTCCTACGAGCAGTACTTC. Translation: CASSLNSGDVSYEQYF. Using reference TRBV7-2 and TRBJ2-7 for the parts outside the CDR3, the full variable domain is GAGVSQSPSNKVTEKGKDVELRCDPISGHTALYWYRQSLGQGLEFLIYFQGNSAPDKSGLPSDRFSAERTGGSVSTLTIQRTQQEDSAVYLCASSLNSGDVSYEQYFGPGTRLTVT.

The chain uses TRBV19 and TRBJ2-5, with 7 bases aligning to TRBD1. Germline V gene lookup returns CDR1 LNHDA and CDR2 SQIVND (reference sequence). V was clipped by 8 bases and J by 2 bases; unmatched bases: 11. This CDR3 region has 15 residues. This CDR3 reads CASAIRQGRQETQYF. In DNA form, the CDR3 reads TGTGCCAGTGCTATCCGACAGGGCCGGCAAGAGACCCAGTACTTC.

The gene calls are TRBV4-1 and TRBJ2-1; 9 nucleotides align to TRBD2. The junction had 5 bases not matched to a gene; V was cut back by 2 bases and J by 0 bases. Per the germline V gene, CDR1 is MGHRA and CDR2 is YSYEKL. The CDR3 spans 17 residues. The CDR3: CASSQPPSGASYNEQFF. The CDR3 DNA reads as TGCGCCAGCAGCCAACCCCCTAGCGGGGCCTCCTACAATGAGCAGTTCTTC.

The table lists this clone with a few counts. The chain is built from TRBV3-1 (or the pseudogene TRBV3-2) and TRBJ1-5; tentative D call: TRBD1 (6 bases). This CDR3 is built from 13 residues. The germline gives CDR1 LGHDT, CDR2 YNNKEL (reference sequence). CDR3 protein: CAAGALGGQPQHF. The CDR3 region has the DNA TGTGCTGCAGGGGCCCTAGGGGGTCAGCCCCAGCATTTT.

The rearrangement links TRBV6-5 to TRBJ2-5; 10 nucleotides agree with TRBD2. Germline V gene sequence: CDR1 MNHEY, CDR2 SVGAGI. The trim removed 5 bases at V and 4 bases at J, leaving 7 bases unmatched. This CDR3 has 15 residues. The CDR3 DNA follows: TGTGCCAGCAGTCCGCTAGCGGGGGAACGAGAGACCCAGTACTTC. Protein product: CASSPLAGERETQYF.

The V gene is TRBV3-1 (or the pseudogene TRBV3-2), the J gene TRBJ2-3; 15 bases agree with TRBD2. The CDR3 spans 17 residues. Germline CDR1 and CDR2: LGHDT and YNNKEL (reference sequence). V was pared by 4 bases and J by 4 bases, with 6 bases of the junction left unmatched. In DNA form, the CDR3 reads TGTGCCAGCAGCCCCCGGACTAGCGGGGGGGCGGCAGATACGCAGTATTTT. Translated, it gives CASSPRTSGGAADTQYF.

This rearrangement joins TRBV13 to TRBJ2-5, with 8 positions matching TRBD2. The CDR3 length is 17 residues. V lost 3 bases, J lost 1 base, and 10 bases stayed unmatched. Germline CDR1 PRHDT, CDR2 FYEKMQ (reference sequence). CDR3 in amino acids: CASSFVGLVGSQETQYF. The CDR3 DNA reads as TGTGCCAGCAGCTTCGTGGGACTAGTAGGATCCCAAGAGACCCAGTACTTC.

V is TRBV21-1 and J is TRBJ2-1; the table's D call of TRBD1 was not tested on the DNA. TRBV21-1 is reported as a pseudogene. The CDR3 runs 15 residues. The CDR3 DNA reads as TGTGCCAGTTTTACTCCGGGACAGCGTTTTGATGAGCAGTTCTTC. It yields the protein CASFTPGQRFDEQFF.

This clone appeared once. Other DNA sequences in this sample translate to the same CDR3. Here the CDR3 reads CACDNSGANVLTF. In nucleotides, the CDR3 is TGTGCCTGTGACAATTCTGGGGCCAACGTCCTGACTTTC. J is TRBJ2-6 and V is TRBV30, with D unresolved. The CDR3 covers 13 residues. V shed 6 bases and J shed 1 base, with 7 bases lying between them. CDR1 is GTSNPN, CDR2 SVGIG, per germline (reference sequence).

V is TRBV28 and J is TRBJ1-4; 10 bases are a match to TRBD1. The CDR3 consists of 18 residues. The V and J ends lost 5 bases and 8 bases, in that order; junction bases with no gene match: 17. Germline CDR1 MDHEN, CDR2 SYDVKM. The CDR3 region has the DNA TGTGCCAGCAGTCTACCGGGACAGGGGCCATTCCTATCAGAAAAACTGTTTTTT. As protein: CASSLPGQGPFLSEKLFF.

V usage is TRBV11-2 and J usage is TRBJ2-5; D possibly corresponds to TRBD1 (5 bases). With 6 bases removed from V and 5 bases from J, the gap between germline ends came to 13 bases. The CDR3 extends over 13 amino acids. Germline V gives CDR1 SGHAT, CDR2 FQNNGV. Here the CDR3 reads CASSFVGRETQYF. The CDR3 nucleotides are TGTGCCAGCAGTTTTGTGGGGCGGGAGACCCAGTACTTC.

The chain recombines TRBV2 with TRBJ2-2; TRBD2 agrees at 8 bases. The germline V gene has CDR1 SNHLY and CDR2 FYNNEI. With 4 bases clipped from V and 3 bases from J, the junction kept 4 bases outside the gene matches. The CDR3 sequence is 15 residues long. CDR3 protein: CASSGTSRDTGELFF. Written as DNA, the CDR3 is TGTGCCAGCAGTGGGACTAGCCGCGACACCGGGGAGCTGTTTTTT.